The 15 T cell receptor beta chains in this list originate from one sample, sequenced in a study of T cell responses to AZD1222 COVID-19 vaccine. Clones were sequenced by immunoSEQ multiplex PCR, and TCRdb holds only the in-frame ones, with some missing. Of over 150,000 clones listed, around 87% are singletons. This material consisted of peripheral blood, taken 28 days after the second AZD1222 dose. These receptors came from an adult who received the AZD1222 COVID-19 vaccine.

The CDR3 loop is CASSKPTGSTYGYTF. In nucleotides, the CDR3 is TGTGCCAGCAGTAAGCCGACCGGATCGACCTATGGCTACACCTTC. The chain recombines TRBV6-5 with TRBJ1-2; D ambiguous. Germline values: CDR1 MNHEY, CDR2 SVGAGI. Trimming removed 5 bases from V and 4 bases from J, with 17 bases in between. There are 15 residues in the CDR3.

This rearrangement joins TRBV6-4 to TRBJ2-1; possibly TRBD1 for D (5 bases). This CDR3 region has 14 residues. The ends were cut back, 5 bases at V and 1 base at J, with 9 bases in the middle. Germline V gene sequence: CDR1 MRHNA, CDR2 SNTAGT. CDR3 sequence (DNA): TGTGCCAGCAGTAGGGGATCTTCCTACAATGAGCAGTTCTTC. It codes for CASSRGSSYNEQFF.

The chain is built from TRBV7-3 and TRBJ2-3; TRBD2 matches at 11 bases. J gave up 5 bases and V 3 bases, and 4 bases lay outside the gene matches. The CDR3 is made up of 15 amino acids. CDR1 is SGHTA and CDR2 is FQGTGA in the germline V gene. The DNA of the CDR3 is TGTGCCAGCAGCTTTAGCGGGGGGGCAGGAGATACGCAGTATTTT. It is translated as CASSFSGGAGDTQYF.

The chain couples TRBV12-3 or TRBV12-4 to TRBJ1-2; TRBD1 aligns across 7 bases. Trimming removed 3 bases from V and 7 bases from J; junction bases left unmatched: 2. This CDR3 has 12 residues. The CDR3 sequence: CASSLTGFGYTF. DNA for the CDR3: TGTGCCAGCAGTTTGACAGGGTTTGGCTACACCTTC.

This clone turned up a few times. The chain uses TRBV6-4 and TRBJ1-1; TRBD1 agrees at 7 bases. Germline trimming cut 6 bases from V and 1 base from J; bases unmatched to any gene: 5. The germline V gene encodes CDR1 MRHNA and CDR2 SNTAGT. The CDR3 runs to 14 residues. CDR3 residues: CASRPTGSNTEAFF. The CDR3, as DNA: TGTGCCAGCAGACCGACAGGGTCGAACACTGAAGCTTTCTTT.

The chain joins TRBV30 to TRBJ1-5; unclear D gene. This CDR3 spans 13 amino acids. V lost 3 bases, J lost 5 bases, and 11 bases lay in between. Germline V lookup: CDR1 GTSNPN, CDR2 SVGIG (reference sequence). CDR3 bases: TGTGCCTGGAGCAAGAACCCTGATCAGCCCCAGCATTTT. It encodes CAWSKNPDQPQHF.

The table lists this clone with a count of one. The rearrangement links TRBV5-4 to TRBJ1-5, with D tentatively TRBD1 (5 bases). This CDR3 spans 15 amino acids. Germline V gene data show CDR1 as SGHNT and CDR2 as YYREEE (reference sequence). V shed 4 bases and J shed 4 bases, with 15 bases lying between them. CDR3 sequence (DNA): TGTGCCAGCAGCAATGGAGGAGGGGATAATCAGCCCCAGCATTTT. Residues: CASSNGGGDNQPQHF.

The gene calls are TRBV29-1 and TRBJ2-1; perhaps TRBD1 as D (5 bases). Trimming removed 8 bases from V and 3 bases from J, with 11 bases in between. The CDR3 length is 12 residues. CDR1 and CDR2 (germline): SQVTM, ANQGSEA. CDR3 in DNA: TGCAGCCTAGGGGCGGTCTACAATGAGCAGTTCTTC. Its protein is CSLGAVYNEQFF.

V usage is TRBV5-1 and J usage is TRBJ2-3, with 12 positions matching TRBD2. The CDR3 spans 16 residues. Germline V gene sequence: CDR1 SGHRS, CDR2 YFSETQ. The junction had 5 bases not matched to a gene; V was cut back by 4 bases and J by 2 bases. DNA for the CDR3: TGCGCCAGCAGCGAAGGGACTAGCGGGCACACAGATACGCAGTATTTT. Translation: CASSEGTSGHTDTQYF.

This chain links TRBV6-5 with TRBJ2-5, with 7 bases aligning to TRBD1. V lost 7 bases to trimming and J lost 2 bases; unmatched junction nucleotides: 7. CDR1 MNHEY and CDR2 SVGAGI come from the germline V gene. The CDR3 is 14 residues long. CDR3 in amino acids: CASILDRQQETQYF. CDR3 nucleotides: TGTGCCAGCATTCTGGACAGGCAACAAGAGACCCAGTACTTC.

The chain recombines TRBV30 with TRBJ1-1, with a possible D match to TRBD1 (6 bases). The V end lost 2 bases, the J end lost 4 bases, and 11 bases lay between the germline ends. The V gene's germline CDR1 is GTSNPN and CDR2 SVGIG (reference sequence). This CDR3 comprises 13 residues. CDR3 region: CAWSRVRGTEAFF. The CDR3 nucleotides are TGTGCCTGGAGTCGCGTCAGGGGCACTGAAGCTTTCTTT.

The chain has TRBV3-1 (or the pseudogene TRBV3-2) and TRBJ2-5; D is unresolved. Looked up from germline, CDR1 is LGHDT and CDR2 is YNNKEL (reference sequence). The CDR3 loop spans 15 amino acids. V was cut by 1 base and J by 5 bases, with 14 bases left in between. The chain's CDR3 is CASSQGALSGETQYF. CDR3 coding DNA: TGTGCCAGCAGCCAAGGGGCCCTCTCTGGCGAGACCCAGTACTTC.

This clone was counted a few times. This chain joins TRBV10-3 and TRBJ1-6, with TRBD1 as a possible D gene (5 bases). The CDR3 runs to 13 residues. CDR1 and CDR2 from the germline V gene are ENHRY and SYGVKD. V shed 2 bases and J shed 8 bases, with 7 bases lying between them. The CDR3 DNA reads TGTGCCATCAGTGAGGGGACCGATTCACCCCTCCACTTT. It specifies CAISEGTDSPLHF.

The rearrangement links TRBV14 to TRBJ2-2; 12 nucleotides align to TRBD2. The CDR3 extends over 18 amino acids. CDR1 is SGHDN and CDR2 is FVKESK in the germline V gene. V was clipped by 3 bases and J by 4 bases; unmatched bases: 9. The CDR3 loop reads CASSHGLAGRSLTGELFF. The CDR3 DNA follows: TGTGCCAGCAGCCACGGACTAGCGGGGAGGTCCCTCACCGGGGAGCTGTTTTTT.

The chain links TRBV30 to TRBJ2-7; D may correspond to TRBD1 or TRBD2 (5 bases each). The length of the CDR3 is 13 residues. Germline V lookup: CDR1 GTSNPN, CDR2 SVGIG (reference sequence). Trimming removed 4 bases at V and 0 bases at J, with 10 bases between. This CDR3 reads CAWTSGSSYEQYF. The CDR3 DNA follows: TGTGCCTGGACATCAGGGAGCTCCTACGAGCAGTACTTC.